The source of this T cell receptor (beta chain) is a study of graft-versus-host responses after intestinal transplantation. In the study overall: Among the recipients, transplants were multivisceral, liver-intestinal, or isolated intestinal. Anti-thymocyte globulin induction preceded 2 to 4 years of tacrolimus and steroid maintenance in all recipients.

Graft tissue was processed to release intraepithelial and lamina propria lymphocytes. CDR1 is SNHLY and CDR2 is FYNNEI in the germline V gene. V gave up 6 bases and J gave up 1 base; unmatched junction bases: 18. CDR3 length: 19 amino acids. Here immunoSEQ multiplex PCR was the method, and the copy in TCRdb shows in-frame clones only, minus some. Among 60,000 to 75,000 clones listed, approximately 88% were seen once. The receptor was derived from a human patient who received an intestinal transplant, so some T cells may come from the graft donor. The genes are TRBV2 and TRBJ2-3; 8 bases map to TRBD2. The specimen comprised ileum tissue, sampled 350 to 400 days after transplant. CDR3 region: CASRERGHWGTFGTDTQYF. The CDR3 region has the DNA TGTGCCAGCAGGGAGCGGGGGCACTGGGGTACCTTTGGCACAGATACGCAGTATTTT.